The source of this T cell receptor beta chain is a study of cytotoxic CD8 clonotypes in ibrutinib-treated CLL. General observations from the study: Public clonotypes (which were uncommon) either contracted or remained stable on treatment. Elevated clonality accompanied ibrutinib response, with a return toward baseline values at progression.

To note about this clone: Its cognate antigen is unknown.

This CDR3 spans 13 amino acids. Germline V gene sequence: CDR1 SGHRS, CDR2 YFSETQ. V lost 4 bases to trimming and J lost 8 bases, with 14 bases between them. As input for TCR beta libraries, about 2 micrograms of genomic DNA came from cryopreserved PBMCs. Depth targeted 1 in 200,000 to 1 in 1 million T cells, averaging roughly 9.7x coverage per clonotype. The protocol was immunoSEQ multiplex PCR, while the TCRdb copy is restricted to in-frame clones and leaves out a portion. The table has more than 140,000 clones, 60% to 85% seen once. The clonotype originates from a human donor with chronic lymphocytic leukemia. The sequenced sample was PBMCs, obtained after 12 months of ibrutinib treatment. The chain has TRBV5-1 and TRBJ2-3; D possibly corresponds to TRBD2 (5 bases). CDR3 DNA sequence: TGCGCCAGCAGCCCGATTGAGGCGGGTACGCAGTATTTT. This encodes CASSPIEAGTQYF.